This TCR beta chain comes out of a study of Ad26.COV2.S vaccination and SARS-CoV-2 variants. Indicated treatment: some 19 received Ad26.COV2.S at low or high dose, single or two shots; about five received placebo; per-sample allocation not given. On day 63 after the first injection, vaccine and placebo recipients gave samples. An adult of 18-55 years in Boston served as donor. The method was immunoSEQ multiplex PCR; TCRdb's version includes in-frame clones alone and lacks a portion of them. The repertoire holds about 350,000 clones, with 88% as singletons. CDR1 is LGHDT and CDR2 is YNNKEL in the germline V gene (reference sequence). This CDR3 is built from 11 residues. To note about this clone: One end of the junction varies from germline; a read error may be responsible.

The clonotype comes from a person aged 18-60 years who received the Ad26.COV2.S COVID-19 vaccine or a placebo. This chain connects TRBV3-1 (or the pseudogene TRBV3-2) to TRBJ1-2; no clear D gene. The input for sequencing was peripheral blood, taken in a trial of Ad26.COV2.S vaccine versus placebo. The CDR3 region is CASSQLWQADF. In DNA form, the CDR3 reads TGTGCCAGCAGCCAACTTTGGCAGGCCGACTTC.